The 14 T cell receptor beta chains presented below share a single source sample, sequenced in a study of T cell clones after liver transplantation. Profiled with immunoSEQ multiplex PCR; TCRdb holds only in-frame clones, not every one. The sample holds 65,000 to 95,000 clones, over 70% seen once. Source: CD4+ T cells from blood, taken before liver transplant. These receptors were obtained from a human donor who received a liver transplant.

The chain has TRBV29-1 and TRBJ2-7; 11 nucleotides match TRBD2. The J call may be wrong; the DNA end is better matched by TRBJ2-5. The germline V gene has CDR1 SQVTM and CDR2 ANQGSEA. CDR3 length: 15 residues. CDR3 DNA sequence: TGCAGCGTTGATAGGGTAGCGGGAGGGGGGGAGACCCAGTACTTC. Amino acid sequence: CSVDRVAGGGETQYF.

The chain recombines TRBV7-3 with TRBJ2-1; D may correspond to TRBD1 or TRBD2 (5 bases each). This CDR3 comprises 13 residues. V was trimmed by 1 base and J by 11 bases, leaving 12 bases between them. Germline CDR1 reads SGHTA; CDR2 reads FQGTGA. The CDR3 sequence is CASSLNPTGQQFF. CDR3 DNA sequence: TGTGCCAGCAGCTTAAACCCTACGGGACAGCAGTTCTTC.

The chain carries TRBV11-2 and TRBJ2-3, with 10 positions matching TRBD2. Germline V gene data show CDR1 as SGHAT and CDR2 as FQNNGV. Germline trimming cut 4 bases from V and 4 bases from J; bases unmatched to any gene: 2. CDR3 size: 14 residues. CDR3: CASSSGTSADTQYF. Here the CDR3 DNA reads TGTGCCAGCAGCTCCGGGACTAGCGCAGATACGCAGTATTTT.

This clone has just a few counts. The genes are TRBV19 and TRBJ2-7; D gene unclear. The CDR3 is made up of 14 amino acids. Germline CDR1 LNHDA, CDR2 SQIVND (reference sequence). The V and J ends lost 3 bases and 3 bases respectively, with 12 bases between them. CDR3 region: CASSMIDGNYEQYF. The CDR3 DNA follows: TGTGCCAGTAGTATGATTGACGGAAACTACGAGCAGTACTTC.

DNA of the CDR3: TGCGCCAGCAGCTACCTCGAAGACTATGGCTACACCTTC. This sequence encodes CASSYLEDYGYTF. V and J are TRBV4-3 and TRBJ1-2; D unresolved. The germline gives CDR1 LGHNA, CDR2 YSLEER. The V end was cut by 5 bases, the J end by 3 bases, with 10 bases between. This CDR3 spans 13 amino acids.

This clone was seen a single time. This chain connects TRBV11-2 to TRBJ2-5; TRBD1 or TRBD2 may be the D gene (5 bases each). There are 15 residues in the CDR3. V was trimmed by 5 bases and J by 4 bases, leaving 17 bases between them. Germline CDR1 SGHAT, CDR2 FQNNGV. CDR3 bases: TGTGCCAGCAGCAATCAGAGGCATGGGGGAGAGACCCAGTACTTC. It yields the protein CASSNQRHGGETQYF. The full variable domain, with the rest looked up from reference TRBV11-2 and TRBJ2-5, is EAGVAQSPRYKIIEKRQSVAFWCNPISGHATLYWYQQILGQGPKLLIQFQNNGVVDDSQLPKDRFSAERLKGVDSTLKIQPAKLEDSAVYLCASSNQRHGGETQYFGPGTRLLVL.

The rearrangement uses TRBV6-5 and TRBJ2-7; maybe TRBD1 (5 bases). The CDR3 is 15 amino acids. Trimming cost V 0 bases and J 1 base, with 10 bases left between them. The germline V gene encodes CDR1 MNHEY and CDR2 SVGAGI. CDR3 residues: CASSYSPQGSYEQYF. For the CDR3, the DNA is TGTGCCAGCAGTTACTCGCCCCAGGGATCCTACGAGCAGTACTTC.

This chain joins TRBV28 and TRBJ1-2; TRBD1 is a possible D gene (6 bases). Germline V lookup: CDR1 MDHEN, CDR2 SYDVKM. This CDR3 has 15 amino acids. Trimming removed 2 bases at V and 7 bases at J, with 17 bases between. For the CDR3, the DNA is TGTGCCAGCAGTTTAGAGCAGGGGAAGAGGGGTGGCTACACCTTC. Amino acids: CASSLEQGKRGGYTF.

This sequence joins TRBV9 and TRBJ2-3, with D tentatively TRBD1 (5 bases). Germline V gene data show CDR1 as SGDLS and CDR2 as YYNGEE. This CDR3 spans 15 amino acids. Trimming pared 4 bases from V and 2 bases from J, leaving 14 bases between. The CDR3 region has the DNA TGTGCCAGCAGCCCCCGACAGACCCCCACAGATACGCAGTATTTT. Protein sequence: CASSPRQTPTDTQYF.

The V call is TRBV6-6, the J call TRBJ2-7, with D unresolved. The CDR3 has 11 residues. Trimming took off 4 bases at V and 8 bases at J, with 9 bases between the two ends. From germline, CDR1 is MNHNY and CDR2 SVGAGI (reference sequence). The CDR3 protein is CASSSRTQQYF. The DNA of the CDR3 is TGTGCCAGCAGTTCCAGGACCCAGCAGTACTTC.

A few counts support this clone. The CDR3 nucleotides are TGTGCCAGCAGCGACATTTATACGGGGGCTGGGGCCAACGTCCTGACTTTC. Translation: CASSDIYTGAGANVLTF. The chain couples TRBV6-4 to TRBJ2-6; maybe TRBD2 (6 bases). With 6 bases removed from V and 2 bases from J, the gap between germline ends came to 17 bases. The CDR3 length is 17 residues. Germline V gene sequence: CDR1 MRHNA, CDR2 SNTAGT.

This chain connects TRBV28 to TRBJ2-7; TRBD1 agrees at 9 bases. Looked up from germline, CDR1 is MDHEN and CDR2 is SYDVKM. V shed 7 bases, J shed 6 bases, and the junction held 4 bases outside the gene matches. The CDR3 is made up of 12 amino acids. The CDR3 coding sequence is TGTGCCAGCACCCAGACAGGGGGCGAGCAGTACTTC. Amino acids: CASTQTGGEQYF. The whole variable domain, remainder taken from reference TRBV28 and TRBJ2-7, is DVKVTQSSRYLVKRTGEKVFLECVQDMDHENMFWYRQDPGLGLRLIYFSYDVKMKEKGDIPEGYSVSREKKERFSLILESASTNQTSMYLCASTQTGGEQYFGPGTRLTVT.

CDR3 DNA sequence: TGTGCCACCAGCAGAGATCTCCCCGGACAGGGTCTAGAAGAGCAGTACTTC. This codes for CATSRDLPGQGLEEQYF. This chain joins TRBV15 and TRBJ2-7, with 8 positions matching TRBD1. The CDR3 length is 17 residues. J was trimmed by 7 bases and V by 0 bases; bases with no gene match: 14. Germline V gene lookup returns CDR1 LNHNV and CDR2 YYDKDF (reference sequence). The whole variable domain, remainder taken from reference TRBV15 and TRBJ2-7, is DAMVIQNPRYQVTQFGKPVTLSCSQTLNHNVMYWYQQKSSQAPKLLFHYYDKDFNNEADTPDNFQSRRPNTSFCFLDIRSPGLGDTAMYLCATSRDLPGQGLEEQYFGPGTRLTVT.

The chain recombines TRBV6-1 with TRBJ2-2, with 9 positions matching TRBD2. The CDR3 length is 17 residues. V lost 2 bases, J lost 6 bases, and 10 bases stayed unmatched. Germline V gives CDR1 MNHNS, CDR2 SASEGT. CDR3 loop: CASSESPSGMGSGELFF. The CDR3 DNA sequence: TGTGCCAGCAGTGAAAGCCCTAGCGGGATGGGATCCGGGGAGCTGTTTTTT.